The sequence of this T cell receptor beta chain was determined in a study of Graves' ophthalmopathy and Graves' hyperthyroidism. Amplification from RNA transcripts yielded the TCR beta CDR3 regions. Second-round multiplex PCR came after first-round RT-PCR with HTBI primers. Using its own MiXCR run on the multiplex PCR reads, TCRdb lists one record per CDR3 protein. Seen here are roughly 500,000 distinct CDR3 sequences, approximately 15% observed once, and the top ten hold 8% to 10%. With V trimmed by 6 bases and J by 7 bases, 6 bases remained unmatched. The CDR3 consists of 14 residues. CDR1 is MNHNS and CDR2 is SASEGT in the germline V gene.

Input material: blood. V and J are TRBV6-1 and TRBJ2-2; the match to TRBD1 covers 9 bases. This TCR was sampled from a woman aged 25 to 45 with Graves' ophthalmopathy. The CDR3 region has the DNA TGTGCCAGCAGCCGGGGACAGGGACTCGGGGAGCTGTTTTTT. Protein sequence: CASSRGQGLGELFF.